This TCR beta chain is from a study of cytomegalovirus exposure and HLA in healthy donors. Regarding this clone: What it binds is not known.

Donors in the study were healthy people who gave bone marrow. PCR involved 60 Vbeta and 13 Jbeta primers. Some clones are missing from TCRdb's copy, which holds only in-frame ones; the method was immunoSEQ multiplex PCR. The sample carries under 200,000 clones, approximately 81% recorded once. Germline trimming cut 5 bases from V and 4 bases from J; bases unmatched to any gene: 7. In germline, CDR1 is LNHDA, CDR2 SQIVND (reference sequence). The CDR3 extends over 15 amino acids. Study-wide results and limits: Follow-up analysis seemed to connect common viral pathogens with several of the most significant clusters identified.

V and J are TRBV19 and TRBJ1-5; 8 nucleotides agree with TRBD1. The sequence derives from a female donor in good health and CMV-seronegative. The specimen was PBMCs. CDR3: CASSPDRGRNQPQHF. The CDR3 coding sequence is TGTGCCAGTAGTCCTGACAGGGGCAGAAATCAGCCCCAGCATTTT. The full variable domain, rest sourced from reference TRBV19 and TRBJ1-5, is DGGITQSPKYLFRKEGQNVTLSCEQNLNHDAMYWYRQDPGQGLRLIYYSQIVNDFQKGDIAEGYSVSREKKESFPLTVTSAQKNPTAFYLCASSPDRGRNQPQHFGDGTRLSIL.